This is a list of T cell receptor beta chains from one sample in a study of control samples from healthy donors and cancer patients. Assay: immunoSEQ multiplex PCR; the TCRdb copy retains only in-frame clones and omits some. The data hold about 92,000 clones, with roughly four fifths observed a single time. Sequenced: blood. These receptor sequences come from a woman between 55 and 75 years old in good health. Each CDR3 is given with its conserved first and last residue. The D gene is left open where the match is weak. Expanded clones are given a class, and other clones once, few, many or no size at all.

d_call,clone_size,j_call,v_call,cdr3_aa,cdr3_nt
.,.,TRBJ2-1,TRBV24-1,CATSDSASVAYNEQFF,TGTGCCACCAGTGACTCGGCTAGCGTGGCCTACAATGAGCAGTTCTTC
.,.,TRBJ2-7,TRBV24-1,CATSAPGPSYEQYF,TGTGCCACCAGTGCTCCAGGCCCCTCCTACGAGCAGTACTTC
.,.,TRBJ2-7,TRBV28,CASSQPPTHEQYF,TGTGCCAGCAGTCAGCCCCCGACCCACGAGCAGTACTTC
.,.,TRBJ2-1,TRBV6-6,CASTEFNEQFF,TGTGCCAGCACCGAGTTCAATGAGCAGTTCTTC
.,.,TRBJ1-3,TRBV3-1/TRBV3-2,CASRHGAAGNTIYF,TGTGCCAGCAGACACGGGGCGGCTGGAAACACCATATATTTT
.,.,TRBJ1-3,TRBV28,CASSERTDSGNTIYF,TGTGCCAGCAGTGAGAGGACGGACTCTGGAAACACCATATATTTT
TRBD1,.,TRBJ1-6,TRBV19,CASSTGQPLSPLHF,TGTGCCAGTAGCACGGGACAGCCGTTGTCACCCCTCCACTTT
.,.,TRBJ1-2,TRBV7-9,CASSLVSLQGGNYGYTF,TGTGCCAGCAGCTTAGTCTCTTTACAGGGTGGCAACTATGGCTACACCTTC
TRBD1,.,TRBJ1-5,TRBV28,CASSTIGQAWGQPQHF,TGTGCCAGCAGTACCATCGGACAGGCCTGGGGTCAGCCCCAGCATTTT
.,once,TRBJ1-6,TRBV7-9,CASSLRSDRTNSPLHF,TGTGCCAGCAGCTTGCGATCCGACAGGACGAATTCACCCCTCCACTTT
.,.,TRBJ2-7,TRBV3-1/TRBV3-2,CASSLHYEQYF,TGTGCCAGCAGCCTTCACTACGAGCAGTACTTC
TRBD1,.,TRBJ2-6,TRBV11-2,CASSSIQTGVHSGANVLTF,TGTGCCAGCAGTTCCATCCAAACAGGGGTTCACTCTGGGGCCAACGTCCTGACTTTC
.,.,TRBJ2-5,TRBV7-2,CASSLAWKGQETQYF,TGTGCCAGCAGCTTAGCATGGAAAGGCCAAGAGACCCAGTACTTC
.,.,TRBJ2-1,TRBV20-1,CSASVLDNEQFF,TGCAGTGCTAGTGTACTAGACAATGAGCAGTTCTTC
TRBD2,.,TRBJ2-5,TRBV27,CASSQLATETQYF,TGTGCCAGCAGTCAACTAGCGACGGAGACCCAGTACTTC
.,.,TRBJ2-5,TRBV6-1,CASSDGPASYF,TGTGCCAGCAGTGACGGGCCCGCCAGCTACTTC
TRBD1,few,TRBJ2-7,TRBV6-2/TRBV6-3,CASSYSRDRGSHEQYF,TGTGCCAGCAGTTACTCCCGGGACAGGGGGAGCCACGAGCAGTACTTC
.,.,TRBJ2-5,TRBV6-1,CASSEDQETQYF,TGTGCCAGCAGTGAGGACCAAGAGACCCAGTACTTC
TRBD1,.,TRBJ1-5,TRBV19,CASSDDRDQPQHF,TGTGCCAGTAGTGACGACAGGGACCAGCCCCAGCATTTT
.,.,TRBJ1-1,TRBV11-2,CASSLEVNTEAFF,TGTGCCAGCAGCTTAGAGGTGAACACTGAAGCTTTCTTT
TRBD1,.,TRBJ1-1,TRBV27,CASSSSGQGAEAFF,TGTGCCAGCAGTTCGTCGGGACAGGGGGCTGAAGCTTTCTTT
.,.,TRBJ1-1,TRBV18,CASSPIPMAEAFF,TGTGCCAGCTCACCGATCCCGATGGCTGAAGCTTTCTTT
.,few,TRBJ2-7,TRBV5-1,CASSQTLDEQYF,TGCGCCAGCAGCCAGACCTTAGACGAGCAGTACTTC
TRBD1,few,TRBJ2-5,TRBV5-4,CASGRTGVETQYF,TGTGCCAGCGGTCGAACAGGGGTGGAGACCCAGTACTTC
.,.,TRBJ1-3,TRBV10-3,CAISEERRGNGNTIYF,TGTGCCATCAGTGAGGAAAGACGGGGAAATGGAAACACCATATATTTT
.,.,TRBJ1-5,TRBV12-3/TRBV12-4,CASSQRGREPQHF,TGTGCCAGCAGCCAGCGGGGGCGCGAGCCCCAGCATTTT
TRBD1,once,TRBJ2-2,TRBV25-1,CASSETGGGPNTGELFF,TGTGCCAGCAGTGAAACAGGGGGCGGGCCGAACACCGGGGAGCTGTTTTTT
TRBD1,.,TRBJ2-3,TRBV6-5,CASSRNRGTDTQYF,TGTGCCAGCAGTAGAAACAGGGGAACAGATACGCAGTATTTT
TRBD1,.,TRBJ1-2,TRBV27,CASSSLGQGRGYTF,TGTGCCAGCAGTTCCCTCGGACAGGGAAGGGGCTACACCTTC
.,.,TRBJ1-4,TRBV28,CASSQAVATNEKLFF,TGTGCCAGCAGTCAGGCTGTTGCAACTAATGAAAAACTGTTTTTT
.,.,TRBJ1-2,TRBV3-1/TRBV3-2,CASKSPFGSLLFGYTF,TGTGCCAGCAAAAGTCCTTTCGGGTCCCTCTTGTTTGGCTACACCTTC
.,.,TRBJ2-1,TRBV11-3,CASSSRGDGTAALFF,TGTGCCAGCAGCTCTAGGGGAGATGGGACCGCGGCCCTGTTCTTC
TRBD1,.,TRBJ1-1,TRBV29-1,CSVHGQGGTEAFF,TGCAGCGTTCACGGACAGGGAGGGACTGAAGCTTTCTTT
.,.,TRBJ1-5,TRBV20-1,CSAADNQPQHF,TGCAGTGCTGCGGATAATCAGCCCCAGCATTTT
TRBD1,.,TRBJ1-1,TRBV14,CASRRDRGLLGTEAFF,TGTGCCAGCAGACGGGACAGGGGGCTACTGGGCACTGAAGCTTTCTTT
.,.,TRBJ2-7,TRBV11-2,CASSLDSLSTYEQYF,TGTGCCAGCAGCTTAGATAGCCTATCTACCTACGAGCAGTACTTC
TRBD1,.,TRBJ1-5,TRBV14,CASSLTGFNQPQHF,TGTGCCAGCAGCCTGACAGGGTTTAACCAGCCCCAGCATTTT
.,.,TRBJ1-3,TRBV4-1,CASSPQGSGNTIYF,TGCGCCAGCAGCCCGCAGGGTAGCGGAAACACCATATATTTT
.,.,TRBJ2-3,TRBV6-2/TRBV6-3,CASSYGSAEFTDTQYF,TGTGCCAGCAGTTATGGTAGCGCAGAATTCACAGATACGCAGTATTTT